This TCR beta chain was recovered during a study of a mutant IDH1 vaccine in newly diagnosed glioma. Overall study: Each patient was administered eight vaccinations, scheduled in weeks 1, 3, 5, 7, 11, 15, 19 and 23. Investigators started vaccination 4-6 weeks after radiotherapy alone, or with temozolomide cycles. Of treated patients, around 62% were men and 37.5% women, averaging roughly 40 years. Therapy received beforehand was radiotherapy, temozolomide, or both, with most patients given both.

Regarding this clone: Its specificity is not known.

This table comes from immunoSEQ multiplex PCR, and its TCRdb copy is limited to in-frame clones, with some not included. The sample comprises approximately 36,000 clones, 75% to 90% of which are singletons, and over 12% rests with the top ten. Time point of the sample: week 11, during vaccination. With topical imiquimod, each dose of the vaccine consisted of 300 ug of mutant IDH1 20-mer peptide. The specimen was peripheral blood mononuclear cells (PBMCs), collected from a glioma patient whose treatment included an IDH1 peptide vaccine. The clonotype originates from a woman aged 30 to 39 with glioma. Some clones in this sample may be carry-over from other donors' samples.

CDR3 sequence reads: CASSLEGLARETQYF. CDR3 in DNA: TGTGCCAGCAGTCTAGAGGGACTAGCCAGGGAGACCCAGTACTTC. The chain has TRBV9 and TRBJ2-5; 9 nucleotides line up with TRBD2. The germline CDR1 and CDR2 sequences are SGDLS and YYNGEE. The V and J ends lost 5 bases and 5 bases, in that order; junction bases with no gene match: 10. The length of the CDR3 is 15 residues. Variable domain in full (rest from reference TRBV9 and TRBJ2-5): DSGVTQTPKHLITATGQRVTLRCSPRSGDLSVYWYQQSLDQGLQFLIQYYNGEERAKGNILERFSAQQFPDLHSELNLSSLELGDSALYFCASSLEGLARETQYFGPGTRLLVL.